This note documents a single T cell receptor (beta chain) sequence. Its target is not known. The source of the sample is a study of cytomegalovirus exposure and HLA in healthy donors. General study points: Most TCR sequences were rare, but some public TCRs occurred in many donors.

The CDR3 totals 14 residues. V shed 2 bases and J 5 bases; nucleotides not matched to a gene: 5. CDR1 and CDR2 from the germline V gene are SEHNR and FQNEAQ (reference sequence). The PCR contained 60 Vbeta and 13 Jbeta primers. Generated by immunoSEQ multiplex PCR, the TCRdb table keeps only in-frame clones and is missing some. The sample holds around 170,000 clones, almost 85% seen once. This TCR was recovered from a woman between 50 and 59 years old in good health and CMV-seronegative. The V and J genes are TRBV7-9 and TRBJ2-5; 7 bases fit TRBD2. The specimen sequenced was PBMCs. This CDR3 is CASSLSGGTETQYF. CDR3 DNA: TGTGCCAGCAGCTTATCGGGAGGAACTGAGACCCAGTACTTC.